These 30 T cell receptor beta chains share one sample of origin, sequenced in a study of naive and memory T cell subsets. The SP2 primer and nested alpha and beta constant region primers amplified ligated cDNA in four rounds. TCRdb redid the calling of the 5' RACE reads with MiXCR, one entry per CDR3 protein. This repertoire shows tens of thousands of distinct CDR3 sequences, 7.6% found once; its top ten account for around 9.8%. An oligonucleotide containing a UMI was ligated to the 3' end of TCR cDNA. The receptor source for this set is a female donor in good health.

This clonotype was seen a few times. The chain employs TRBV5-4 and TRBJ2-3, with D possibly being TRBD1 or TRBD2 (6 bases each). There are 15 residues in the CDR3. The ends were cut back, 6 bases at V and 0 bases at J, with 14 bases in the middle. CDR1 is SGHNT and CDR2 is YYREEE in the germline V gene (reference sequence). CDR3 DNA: TGTGCCAGCAACCAAGGGGGGACTAGCACAGATACGCAGTATTTT. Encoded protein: CASNQGGTSTDTQYF.

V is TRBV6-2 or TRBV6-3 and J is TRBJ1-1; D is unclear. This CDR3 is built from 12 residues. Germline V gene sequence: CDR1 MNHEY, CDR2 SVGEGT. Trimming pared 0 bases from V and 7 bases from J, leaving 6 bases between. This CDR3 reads CASSYSAGEAFF. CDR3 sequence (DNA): TGTGCCAGCAGTTACTCTGCGGGTGAAGCTTTCTTT.

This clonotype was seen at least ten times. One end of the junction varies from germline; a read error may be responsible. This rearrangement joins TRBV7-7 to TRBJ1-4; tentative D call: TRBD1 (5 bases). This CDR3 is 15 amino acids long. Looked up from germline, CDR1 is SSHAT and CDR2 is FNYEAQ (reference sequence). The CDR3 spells CASSPVTGGAGKLFF. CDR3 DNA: TGTGCTAGCAGCCCAGTAACGGGGGGAGCTGGAAAACTGTTTTTT.

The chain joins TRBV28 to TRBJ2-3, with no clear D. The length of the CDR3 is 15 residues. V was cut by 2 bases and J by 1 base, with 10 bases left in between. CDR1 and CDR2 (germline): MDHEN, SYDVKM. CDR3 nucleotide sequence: TGTGCCAGCAGTTTACCTGGGGATCGCACAGATACGCAGTATTTT. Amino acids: CASSLPGDRTDTQYF.

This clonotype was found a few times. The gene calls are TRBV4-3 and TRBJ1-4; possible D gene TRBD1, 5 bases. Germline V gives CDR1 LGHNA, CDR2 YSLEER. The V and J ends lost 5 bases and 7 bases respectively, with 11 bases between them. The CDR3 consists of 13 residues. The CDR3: CASSSRTLEKLFF. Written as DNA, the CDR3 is TGCGCCAGCAGCTCTAGGACACTTGAAAAACTGTTTTTT.

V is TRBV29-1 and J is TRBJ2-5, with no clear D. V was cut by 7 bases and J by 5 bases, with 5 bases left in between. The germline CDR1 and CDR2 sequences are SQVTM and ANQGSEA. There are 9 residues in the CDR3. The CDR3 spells CSGGETQYF. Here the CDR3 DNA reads TGCAGCGGTGGGGAGACCCAGTACTTC.

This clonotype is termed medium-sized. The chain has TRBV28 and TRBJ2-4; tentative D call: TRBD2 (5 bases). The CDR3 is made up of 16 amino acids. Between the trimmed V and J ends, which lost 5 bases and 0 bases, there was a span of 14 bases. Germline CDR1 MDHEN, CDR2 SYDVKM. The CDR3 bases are TGTGCCAGCAGTCCCGAGGACGGACTAGCCAAAAACATTCAGTACTTC. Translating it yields CASSPEDGLAKNIQYF.

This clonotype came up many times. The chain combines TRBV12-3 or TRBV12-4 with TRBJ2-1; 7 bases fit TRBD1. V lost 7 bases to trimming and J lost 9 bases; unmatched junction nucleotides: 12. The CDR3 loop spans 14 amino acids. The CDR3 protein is CASNLRGGDGEQFF. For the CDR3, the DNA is TGTGCCAGCAACCTACGAGGGGGCGATGGTGAGCAGTTCTTC.

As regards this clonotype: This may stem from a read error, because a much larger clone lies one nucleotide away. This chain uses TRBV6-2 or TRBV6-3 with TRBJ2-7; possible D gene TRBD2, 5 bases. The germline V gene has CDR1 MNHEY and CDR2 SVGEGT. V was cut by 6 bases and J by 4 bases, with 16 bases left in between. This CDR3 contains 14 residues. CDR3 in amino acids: CASRSGGCFYEQYF. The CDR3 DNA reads TGTGCCAGCAGGTCCGGAGGATGTTTTTACGAGCAGTACTTC.

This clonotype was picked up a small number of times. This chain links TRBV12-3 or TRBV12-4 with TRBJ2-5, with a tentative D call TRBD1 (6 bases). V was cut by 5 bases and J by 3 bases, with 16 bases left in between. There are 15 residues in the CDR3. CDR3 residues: CASSPWARGKETQYF. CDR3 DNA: TGTGCCAGCAGTCCGTGGGCCAGGGGAAAAGAGACCCAGTACTTC.

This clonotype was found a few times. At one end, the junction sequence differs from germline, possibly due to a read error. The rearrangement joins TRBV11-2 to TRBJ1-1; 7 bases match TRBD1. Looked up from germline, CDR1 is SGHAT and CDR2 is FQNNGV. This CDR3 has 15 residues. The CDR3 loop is CASRLAGGMYPEAFF. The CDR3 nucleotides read TGTGCCAGCAGATTAGCAGGGGGGATGTATCCGGAAGCTTTCTTT.

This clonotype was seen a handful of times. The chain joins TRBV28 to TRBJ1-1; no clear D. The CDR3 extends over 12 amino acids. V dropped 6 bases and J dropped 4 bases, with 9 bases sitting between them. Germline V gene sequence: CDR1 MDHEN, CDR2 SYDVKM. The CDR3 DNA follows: TGTGCCAGCAGCAGCCTGCCCACTGAAGCTTTCTTT. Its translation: CASSSLPTEAFF.

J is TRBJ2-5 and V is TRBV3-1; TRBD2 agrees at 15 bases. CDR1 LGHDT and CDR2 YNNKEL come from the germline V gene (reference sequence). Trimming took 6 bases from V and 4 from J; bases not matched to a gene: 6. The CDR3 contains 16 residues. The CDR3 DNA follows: TGTGCCAGCAGGGGGGGACTAGCGGGGGGAGGAGAGACCCAGTACTTC. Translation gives CASRGGLAGGGETQYF.

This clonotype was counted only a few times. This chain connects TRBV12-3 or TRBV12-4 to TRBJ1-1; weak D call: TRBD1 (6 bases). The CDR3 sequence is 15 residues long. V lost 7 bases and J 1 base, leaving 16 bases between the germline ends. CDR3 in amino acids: CASTQRGAQNTEAFF. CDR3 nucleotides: TGTGCCAGCACCCAGAGGGGGGCACAGAACACTGAAGCTTTCTTT.

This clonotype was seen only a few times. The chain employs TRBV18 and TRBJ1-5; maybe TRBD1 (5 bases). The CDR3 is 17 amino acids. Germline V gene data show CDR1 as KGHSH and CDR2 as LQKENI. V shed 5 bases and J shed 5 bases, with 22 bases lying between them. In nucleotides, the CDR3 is TGTGCCAGCTCATCCGAGAAAGGGGCGCCGGACTATCAGCCCCAGCATTTT. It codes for CASSSEKGAPDYQPQHF.

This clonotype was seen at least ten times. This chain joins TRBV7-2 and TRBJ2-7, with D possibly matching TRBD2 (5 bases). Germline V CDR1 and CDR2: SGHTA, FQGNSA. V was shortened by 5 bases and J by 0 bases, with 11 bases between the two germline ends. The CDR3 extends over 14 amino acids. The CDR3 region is CASSRTHSSYEQYF. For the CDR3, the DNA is TGTGCCAGCAGCCGGACTCACAGCTCCTACGAGCAGTACTTC.

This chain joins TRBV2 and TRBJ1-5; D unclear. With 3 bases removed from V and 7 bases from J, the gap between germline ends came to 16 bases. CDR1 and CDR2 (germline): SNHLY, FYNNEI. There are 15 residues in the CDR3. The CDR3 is CASSDWVTLTQPQHF. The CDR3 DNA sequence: TGTGCCAGCAGTGATTGGGTAACTCTCACCCAGCCCCAGCATTTT.

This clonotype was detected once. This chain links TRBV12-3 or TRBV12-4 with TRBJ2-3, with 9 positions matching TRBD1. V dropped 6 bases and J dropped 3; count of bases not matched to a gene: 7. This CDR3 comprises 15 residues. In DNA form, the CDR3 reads TGTGCCAGCAGCCAACAGGGGGCGTGGACAGATACGCAGTATTTT. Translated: CASSQQGAWTDTQYF.

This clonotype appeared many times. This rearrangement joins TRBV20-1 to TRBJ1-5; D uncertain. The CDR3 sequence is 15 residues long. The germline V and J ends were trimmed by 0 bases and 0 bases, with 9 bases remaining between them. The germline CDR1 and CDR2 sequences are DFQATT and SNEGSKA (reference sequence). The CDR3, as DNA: TGCAGTGCTAGAGATCCGACCTATAGCAATCAGCCCCAGCATTTT. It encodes CSARDPTYSNQPQHF.

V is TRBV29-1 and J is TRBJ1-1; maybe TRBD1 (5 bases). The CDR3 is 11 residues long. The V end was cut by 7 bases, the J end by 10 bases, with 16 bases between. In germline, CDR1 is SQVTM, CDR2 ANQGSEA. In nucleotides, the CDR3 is TGCAGCGGCTCTAGAGGGGACGGAGCTTTCTTT. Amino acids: CSGSRGDGAFF.

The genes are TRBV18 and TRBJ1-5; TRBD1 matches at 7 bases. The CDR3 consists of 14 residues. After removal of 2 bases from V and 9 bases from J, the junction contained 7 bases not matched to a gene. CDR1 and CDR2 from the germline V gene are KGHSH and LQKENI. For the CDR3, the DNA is TGTGCCAGCTCACCAAGACAGGGTCGAGGGCCCCAGCATTTT. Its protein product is CASSPRQGRGPQHF. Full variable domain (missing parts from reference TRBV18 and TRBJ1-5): NAGVMQNPRHLVRRRGQEARLRCSPMKGHSHVYWYRQLPEEGLKFMVYLQKENIIDESGMPKERFSAEFPKEGPSILRIQQVVRGDSAAYFCASSPRQGRGPQHFGDGTRLSIL.

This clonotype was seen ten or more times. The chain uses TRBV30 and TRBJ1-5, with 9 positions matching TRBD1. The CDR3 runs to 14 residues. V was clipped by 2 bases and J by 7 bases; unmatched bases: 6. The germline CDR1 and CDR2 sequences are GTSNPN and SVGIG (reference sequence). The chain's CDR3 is CAWSWGQGKQPQHF. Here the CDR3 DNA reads TGTGCCTGGAGTTGGGGACAGGGAAAGCAGCCCCAGCATTTT. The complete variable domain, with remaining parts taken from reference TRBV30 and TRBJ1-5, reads SQTIHQWPATLVQPVGSPLSLECTVEGTSNPNLYWYRQAAGRGLQLLFYSVGIGQISSEVPQNLSASRPQDRQFILSSKKLLLSDSGFYLCAWSWGQGKQPQHFGDGTRLSIL.

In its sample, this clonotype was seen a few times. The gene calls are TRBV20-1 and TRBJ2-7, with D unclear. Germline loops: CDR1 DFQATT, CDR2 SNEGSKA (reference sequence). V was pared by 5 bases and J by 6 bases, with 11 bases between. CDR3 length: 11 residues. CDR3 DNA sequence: TGCAGTGCTTCCCAGTTACTCGAGCAGTACTTC. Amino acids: CSASQLLEQYF.

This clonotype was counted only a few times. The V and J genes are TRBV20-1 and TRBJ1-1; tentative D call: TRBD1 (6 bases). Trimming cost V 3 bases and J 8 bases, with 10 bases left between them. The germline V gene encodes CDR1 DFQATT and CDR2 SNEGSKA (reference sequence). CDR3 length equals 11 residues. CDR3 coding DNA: TGCAGTGCTAGTAGACAGGCGGAAGCTTTCTTT. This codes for CSASRQAEAFF.

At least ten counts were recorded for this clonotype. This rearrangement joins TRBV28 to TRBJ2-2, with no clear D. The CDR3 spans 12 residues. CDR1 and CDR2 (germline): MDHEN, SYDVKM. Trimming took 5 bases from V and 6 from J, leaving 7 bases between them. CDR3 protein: CASSAISGELFF. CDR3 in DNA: TGTGCCAGCAGTGCGATCTCCGGGGAGCTGTTTTTT.

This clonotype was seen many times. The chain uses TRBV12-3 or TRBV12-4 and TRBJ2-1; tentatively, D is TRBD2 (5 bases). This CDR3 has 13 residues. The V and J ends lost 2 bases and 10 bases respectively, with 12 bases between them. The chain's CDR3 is CASSLTVTGEQFF. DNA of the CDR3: TGTGCCAGCAGTTTAACTGTTACGGGGGAGCAGTTCTTC.

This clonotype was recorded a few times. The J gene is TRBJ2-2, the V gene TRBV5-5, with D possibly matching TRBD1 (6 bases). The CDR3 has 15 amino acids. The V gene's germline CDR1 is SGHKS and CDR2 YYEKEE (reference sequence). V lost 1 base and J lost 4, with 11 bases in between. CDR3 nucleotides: TGTGCCAGCAGCTTGAGTACAGGGTTCACCGGGGAGCTGTTTTTT. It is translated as CASSLSTGFTGELFF.

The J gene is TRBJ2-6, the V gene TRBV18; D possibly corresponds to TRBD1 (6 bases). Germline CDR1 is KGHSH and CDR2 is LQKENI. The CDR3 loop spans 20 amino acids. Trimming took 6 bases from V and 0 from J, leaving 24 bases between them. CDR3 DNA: TGTGCCAGCTCCCAAACCCTTTCGACAGGCACGTACTCTGGGGCCAACGTCCTGACTTTC. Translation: CASSQTLSTGTYSGANVLTF.

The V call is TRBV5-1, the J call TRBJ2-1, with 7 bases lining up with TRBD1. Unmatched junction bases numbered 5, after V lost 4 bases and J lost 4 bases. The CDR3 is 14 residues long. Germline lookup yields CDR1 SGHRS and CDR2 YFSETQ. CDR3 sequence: CASSRGTEYNEQFF. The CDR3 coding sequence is TGCGCCAGCAGCCGTGGGACAGAATACAATGAGCAGTTCTTC.

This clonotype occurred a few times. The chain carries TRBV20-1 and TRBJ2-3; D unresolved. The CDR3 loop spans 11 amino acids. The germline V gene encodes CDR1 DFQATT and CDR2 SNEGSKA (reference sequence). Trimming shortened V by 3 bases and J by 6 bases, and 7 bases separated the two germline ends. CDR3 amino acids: CSARLADTQYF. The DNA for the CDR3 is TGCAGTGCTAGGTTGGCCGATACGCAGTATTTT.